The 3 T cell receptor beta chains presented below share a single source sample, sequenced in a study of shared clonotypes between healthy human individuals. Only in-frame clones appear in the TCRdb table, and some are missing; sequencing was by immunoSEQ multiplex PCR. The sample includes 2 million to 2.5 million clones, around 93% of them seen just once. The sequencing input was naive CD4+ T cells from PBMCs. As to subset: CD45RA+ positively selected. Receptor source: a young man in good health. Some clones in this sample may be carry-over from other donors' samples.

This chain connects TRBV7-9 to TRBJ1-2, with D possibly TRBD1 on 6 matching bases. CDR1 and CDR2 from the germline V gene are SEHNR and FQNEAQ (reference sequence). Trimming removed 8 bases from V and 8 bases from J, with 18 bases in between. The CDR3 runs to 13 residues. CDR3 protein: CASARGALGGYTF. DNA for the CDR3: TGTGCCAGCGCTCGGGGGGCGCTTGGAGGCTACACCTTC.

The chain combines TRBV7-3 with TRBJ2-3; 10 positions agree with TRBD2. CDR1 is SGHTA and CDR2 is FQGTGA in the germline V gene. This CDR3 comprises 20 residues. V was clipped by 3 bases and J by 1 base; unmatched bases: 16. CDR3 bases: TGTGCCAGCAGCTTGGGTCTAGCGGGAGAACCGCGGGGGGGCACAGATACGCAGTATTTT. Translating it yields CASSLGLAGEPRGGTDTQYF.

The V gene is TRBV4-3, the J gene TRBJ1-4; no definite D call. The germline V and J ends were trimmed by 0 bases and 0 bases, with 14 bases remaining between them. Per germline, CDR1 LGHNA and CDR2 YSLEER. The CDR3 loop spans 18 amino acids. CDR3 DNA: TGCGCCAGCAGCCAAGATCTCGCCAGGTTAGCAACTAATGAAAAACTGTTTTTT. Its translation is CASSQDLARLATNEKLFF.